The present T cell receptor (beta chain) was sequenced within a study of siplizumab effects on memory and regulatory T cells. Whole-study results and caveats: Naive T cells seemed more diverse than memory cells and seemed major alloresponse contributors. Mean Treg-derived proportions of mappable alloreactive CD4+ clones were around 70% for siplizumab and less than 35% for controls.

The CDR3 totals 11 residues. V lost 6 bases and J lost 2, with 4 bases in between. The germline V gene encodes CDR1 SNHLY and CDR2 FYNNEI. Generated by immunoSEQ multiplex PCR, the TCRdb table keeps only in-frame clones and is missing some. The data contain about 82,000 clones, roughly 87% of them singletons. A remark on this clone: Its antigen is still unknown.

The material sequenced was Tregs sorted from blood. The clonotype originates from a human donor in good health. The chain uses TRBV2 and TRBJ2-5; D is unclear. CDR3 DNA: TGTGCCAGCAGAGAACAAGAGACCCAGTACTTC. Encoded protein: CASREQETQYF.